The 15 T cell receptor beta chains in this list originate from one sample, sequenced in a study of blood T cell repertoires in COVID-19. Assay: immunoSEQ multiplex PCR; the TCRdb copy retains only in-frame clones and omits some. The sample contains hundreds of thousands of clones, 80% to 90% of which appear only once. The source material was peripheral blood. The receptor set was obtained from a man aged 18 to 30 with COVID-19, enrolled during active disease.

The J gene is TRBJ2-7, the V gene TRBV6-5; D is perhaps TRBD2 (5 bases). The CDR3 extends over 13 amino acids. Germline CDR1 is MNHEY and CDR2 is SVGAGI. V was cut by 8 bases and J by 3 bases, with 14 bases left in between. CDR3 in amino acids: CASQGRVDYEQYF. The CDR3 DNA reads TGTGCCAGCCAAGGGCGGGTGGACTACGAGCAGTACTTC.

The V gene is TRBV20-1, the J gene TRBJ2-2, with TRBD1 matching 9 bases. CDR1 is DFQATT and CDR2 is SNEGSKA in the germline V gene (reference sequence). Trimming removed 5 bases from V and 1 base from J; junction bases left unmatched: 5. The CDR3 runs to 15 residues. The DNA for the CDR3 is TGCAGTGCTCGTGGGACAGGGAGGAACACCGGGGAGCTGTTTTTT. Protein product: CSARGTGRNTGELFF.

The rearrangement links TRBV5-6 to TRBJ2-5; a possible D gene is TRBD2 (6 bases). CDR1 and CDR2 (germline): SGHDT, YYEEEE. Between the trimmed V and J ends, which lost 3 bases and 5 bases, there was a span of 11 bases. This CDR3 region has 13 residues. The CDR3: CASSYGTEETQYF. DNA for the CDR3: TGTGCCAGCAGCTACGGGACTGAGGAGACCCAGTACTTC.

The gene calls are TRBV19 and TRBJ1-5, with no clear D. The CDR3 has 15 amino acids. CDR1 is LNHDA, CDR2 SQIVND, per germline (reference sequence). V was pared by 6 bases and J by 0 bases, with 12 bases between. CDR3 DNA sequence: TGTGCCAGTAGAACAGCCGCGGGTAGCAATCAGCCCCAGCATTTT. Translation: CASRTAAGSNQPQHF. The variable domain in full, completed from reference TRBV19 and TRBJ1-5, reads DGGITQSPKYLFRKEGQNVTLSCEQNLNHDAMYWYRQDPGQGLRLIYYSQIVNDFQKGDIAEGYSVSREKKESFPLTVTSAQKNPTAFYLCASRTAAGSNQPQHFGDGTRLSIL.

The V call is TRBV13, the J call TRBJ2-7; the match to TRBD2 covers 11 bases. There are 16 residues in the CDR3. J lost 3 bases, V lost 7 bases, and 11 bases had no gene match. Germline V CDR1 and CDR2: PRHDT, FYEKMQ (reference sequence). The CDR3 loop reads CASTPRGSGRDYEQYF. DNA of the CDR3: TGTGCCAGCACCCCGCGCGGTAGCGGGAGGGACTACGAGCAGTACTTC. Full variable domain (remainder filled in from reference TRBV13 and TRBJ2-7): AAGVIQSPRHLIKEKRETATLKCYPIPRHDTVYWYQQGPGQDPQFLISFYEKMQSDKGSIPDRFSAQQFSDYHSELNMSSLELGDSALYFCASTPRGSGRDYEQYFGPGTRLTVT.

This clone turned up a few times. The V and J genes are TRBV4-1 and TRBJ2-1; 8 nucleotides align to TRBD2. Losses at the gene ends were 2 bases for V and 7 bases for J; bases not matched to a gene: 7. The CDR3 length is 15 residues. Germline V gene data show CDR1 as MGHRA and CDR2 as YSYEKL. The CDR3 sequence is CASSQISGGLNEQFF. The CDR3 nucleotides read TGCGCCAGCAGCCAAATCTCGGGAGGGCTTAATGAGCAGTTCTTC.

The chain links TRBV7-6 to TRBJ2-3, with 7 positions matching TRBD2. The CDR3 sequence is 16 residues long. Germline CDR1 and CDR2: SGHVS and FNYEAQ. The trim removed 5 bases at V and 1 base at J, leaving 9 bases unmatched. CDR3 protein: CASSPVRGSRTDTQYF. Here the CDR3 DNA reads TGTGCCAGCAGCCCAGTGCGCGGGAGCCGCACAGATACGCAGTATTTT.

The chain recombines TRBV19 with TRBJ2-7; D is possibly TRBD1 (6 bases). The CDR3 covers 12 residues. Trimming left V 6 bases short and J 1 base short, with 7 bases between. Germline assignment: CDR1 LNHDA and CDR2 SQIVND (reference sequence). CDR3 in DNA: TGTGCCAGTAGGGGACAATCCTACGAGCAGTACTTC. It translates to CASRGQSYEQYF.

V is TRBV6-1 and J is TRBJ2-7; possibly TRBD1 for D (6 bases). Trimming cost V 1 base and J 2 bases, with 9 bases left between them. The V gene's germline CDR1 is MNHNS and CDR2 SASEGT. The CDR3 sequence is 14 residues long. CDR3: CASSEGPGAYEQYF. The CDR3, as DNA: TGTGCCAGCAGTGAAGGTCCAGGGGCCTACGAGCAGTACTTC.

This clone was observed a single time. The chain employs TRBV10-3 and TRBJ2-2, with 12 bases lining up with TRBD1. Germline loops: CDR1 ENHRY, CDR2 SYGVKD. This CDR3 region has 18 residues. With V trimmed by 6 bases and J by 3 bases, 11 bases remained unmatched. The CDR3 reads CAIRAGTGGRSDTGELFF. In nucleotides, the CDR3 is TGTGCCATCAGAGCCGGGACAGGGGGCAGGTCGGACACCGGGGAGCTGTTTTTT.

The V and J genes are TRBV9 and TRBJ1-1; D may be TRBD1 (5 bases). Trimming stripped 4 bases from V and 3 bases from J, with 13 bases between. Germline lookup yields CDR1 SGDLS and CDR2 YYNGEE. CDR3 size: 14 residues. The CDR3 region is CASSSRDGYTEAFF. CDR3 coding DNA: TGTGCCAGCAGCTCGCGGGACGGTTACACTGAAGCTTTCTTT. Filled out from reference TRBV9 and TRBJ1-1, the complete variable domain reads DSGVTQTPKHLITATGQRVTLRCSPRSGDLSVYWYQQSLDQGLQFLIQYYNGEERAKGNILERFSAQQFPDLHSELNLSSLELGDSALYFCASSSRDGYTEAFFGQGTRLTVV.

This chain connects TRBV24-1 to TRBJ2-5; no clear D gene. CDR3 length equals 12 residues. With 4 bases removed from V and 8 bases from J, the gap between germline ends came to 10 bases. Germline lookup yields CDR1 KGHDR and CDR2 SFDVKD. The CDR3, as DNA: TGTGCCACCAGTGACTCTACTTATACCCAGTACTTC. This encodes CATSDSTYTQYF.

Here the CDR3 reads CASSLSGSYEQYF. CDR3 nucleotides: TGTGCCAGCAGCCTCAGCGGGAGTTACGAGCAGTACTTC. The rearrangement joins TRBV7-8 to TRBJ2-7; the match to TRBD2 covers 8 bases. From germline, CDR1 is SGHVS and CDR2 FQNEAQ. The CDR3 consists of 13 residues. J was trimmed by 4 bases and V by 5 bases; bases with no gene match: 4.

This rearrangement joins TRBV12-5 to TRBJ2-7; D may be TRBD2 (6 bases). Deletions cut 7 bases from V and 3 bases from J, with 13 bases between. The length of the CDR3 is 13 residues. The germline gives CDR1 LGHNT, CDR2 FRNRAP. The CDR3 sequence: CASAGTVLYEQYF. CDR3 in DNA: TGTGCTAGTGCCGGGACTGTCCTCTACGAGCAGTACTTC.

V usage is TRBV19 and J usage is TRBJ2-3; TRBD2 aligns across 10 bases. CDR1 is LNHDA and CDR2 is SQIVND in the germline V gene (reference sequence). The CDR3 contains 18 residues. Germline trimming cut 1 base from V and 3 bases from J; bases unmatched to any gene: 10. The CDR3 DNA sequence: TGTGCCAGTAGTATAGTGGCCCCAGCGGGGGGGCCGACAGATACGCAGTATTTT. This codes for CASSIVAPAGGPTDTQYF.